The present T cell receptor (beta chain) was sequenced within a study of blood T cell repertoires in COVID-19. Whole-study context: COVID-19 samples collected from the United States, Italy and Spain covered acute and convalescent phases. PBMCs, B-cell-depleted T cells, or T cells were the source of the cDNA or gDNA that made up the material.

The authors' processing: Quantification of nucleated cells was approximated via reference gene primer amplification. Assay used: immunoSEQ multiplex PCR; TCRdb lists only in-frame clones, some missing. The V and J calls and clone size come from that table; D and trimming were worked out from the DNA. The table lists some 99,000 clones, under 85% of them singletons. The CDR3 is 11 amino acids. V lost 6 bases and J lost 5, with 7 bases in between. The germline V gene has CDR1 SNHLY and CDR2 FYNNEI. The source is a man in his sixties or seventies with acute or convalescent COVID-19. The chain is built from TRBV2 and TRBJ2-5; possible D gene TRBD2, 5 bases. Sequencing was done on a sample of peripheral blood. The CDR3 spells CASRGGETQYF. For the CDR3, the DNA is TGTGCCAGCAGAGGCGGGGAGACCCAGTACTTC.